This is a list of T cell receptor beta chains from one sample in a study of blood T cell repertoires in COVID-19. Assay used: immunoSEQ multiplex PCR; TCRdb lists only in-frame clones, some missing. The sample includes approximately 89,000 clones, approximately 87% of them seen just once. Sequenced input: peripheral blood. The receptors stem from a woman between 65 and 79 years old with acute or convalescent COVID-19. Each CDR3 is given with its conserved first and last residue. D genes are given only for firm matches. Clone size, where shown, is once, few, many, or a class for clones that have expanded.

>NA|14|TRBJ2-1|few|TRBV18
CASQREQTYNEQFF
TGTGCCAGCCAGCGTGAGCAAACCTACAATGAGCAGTTCTTC
>NA|14|TRBJ1-1|NA|TRBV7-9
CASSPNRFGTEAFF
TGTGCCAGCAGCCCGAACAGGTTCGGGACTGAAGCTTTCTTT
>NA|12|TRBJ1-2|NA|TRBV6-2/TRBV6-3
CASSYGEYGYTF
TGTGCCAGCAGTTACGGAGAGTATGGCTACACCTTC
>TRBD1|16|TRBJ2-2|NA|TRBV2
CASSPWTGVDTGELFF
TGTGCCAGCAGTCCCTGGACAGGGGTGGACACCGGGGAGCTGTTTTTT
>TRBD1|17|TRBJ2-2|NA|TRBV7-2
CASSLPGTGRLGGELFF
TGTGCCAGCAGCTTACCTGGGACAGGGAGATTAGGCGGGGAGCTGTTTTTT
>NA|11|TRBJ2-5|once|TRBV20-1
CSAIWEETQYF
TGCAGTGCTATCTGGGAGGAGACCCAGTACTTC
>NA|17|TRBJ1-6|NA|TRBV18
CASSPGEGSSYNSPLHF
TGTGCCAGCTCACCGGGTGAGGGAAGCTCCTATAATTCACCCCTCCACTTT
>NA|14|TRBJ2-2|NA|TRBV7-9
CASSPALNTGELFF
TGTGCCAGCAGCCCCGCTCTAAATACCGGGGAGCTGTTTTTT
>NA|14|TRBJ1-1|once|TRBV7-2
CASSSQVRDTEAFF
TGTGCCAGCAGCTCACAGGTCCGAGACACTGAAGCTTTCTTT
>TRBD1|13|TRBJ1-2|NA|TRBV19
CASRDRAFYGYTF
TGTGCCAGTAGGGACAGGGCCTTCTATGGCTACACCTTC
>NA|18|TRBJ1-2|NA|TRBV16
CASSQLGMGPGHNYGYTF
TGTGCCAGCAGCCAATTAGGTATGGGTCCGGGACACAACTATGGCTACACCTTC
>TRBD2|17|TRBJ2-3|NA|TRBV2
CASREPGLAGSTDTQYF
TGTGCCAGCAGAGAACCGGGACTAGCGGGGAGCACAGATACGCAGTATTTT
>NA|14|TRBJ1-2|NA|TRBV6-1
CASSEDGRNYGYTF
TGTGCCAGCAGTGAAGATGGCAGGAACTATGGCTACACCTTC
>NA|13|TRBJ2-5|NA|TRBV12-3/TRBV12-4
CASSSNIIGTQYF
TGTGCCAGCAGCAGTAATATAATTGGGACCCAGTACTTC
>NA|16|TRBJ1-2|few|TRBV15
CATSRETGPANYGYTF
TGTGCCACCAGCAGGGAGACAGGTCCAGCTAACTATGGCTACACCTTC
>NA|15|TRBJ1-1|NA|TRBV28
CASSLAWRSNTEAFF
TGTGCCAGCAGTTTAGCGTGGAGGTCGAACACTGAAGCTTTCTTT
>TRBD1|14|TRBJ1-1|NA|TRBV28
CASSFLLGQGSTFF
TGTGCCAGCAGTTTCTTACTCGGACAGGGATCGACTTTCTTT
>NA|15|TRBJ2-5|NA|TRBV11-2
CASSSITGTYGTQYF
TGTGCCAGCAGCTCAATTACAGGAACGTATGGGACCCAGTACTTC
>TRBD2|17|TRBJ2-5|NA|TRBV7-9
CASSLAPSSGRSETQYF
TGTGCCAGCAGCTTAGCCCCATCTAGCGGGAGGTCGGAGACCCAGTACTTC
>NA|16|TRBJ1-3|once|TRBV7-9
CASSLATAISGNTIYF
TGTGCCAGCAGCTTAGCGACAGCCATCTCTGGAAACACCATATATTTT
>NA|9|TRBJ2-1|NA|TRBV16
CASSPGAFF
TGTGCCAGCAGCCCTGGGGCTTTCTTC
>TRBD1|14|TRBJ1-2|once|TRBV28
CASSYSDRGNGYTF
TGTGCCAGCAGTTACTCCGACAGGGGGAATGGCTACACCTTC
>NA|12|TRBJ1-1|few|TRBV28
CASSVRQSEAFF
TGTGCCAGCAGTGTCAGGCAAAGTGAAGCTTTCTTT
>NA|16|TRBJ2-3|few|TRBV27
CASSLTTGNSADTQYF
TGTGCCAGCAGTCTAACTACAGGGAATTCTGCAGATACGCAGTATTTT
>NA|12|TRBJ2-4|NA|TRBV7-9
CATAGTKNIQYF
TGTGCCACGGCGGGAACCAAAAACATTCAGTACTTC
>NA|15|TRBJ1-6|NA|TRBV28
CASSLFRRGNSLLHF
TGTGCCAGCAGTTTATTTCGGCGGGGGAATTCACTCCTCCACTTT
>NA|15|TRBJ2-3|NA|TRBV2
CASRMDGGRTDTQYF
TGTGCCAGCAGAATGGACGGGGGGCGGACAGATACGCAGTATTTT
>TRBD1|14|TRBJ1-1|NA|TRBV14
CASSLRTGNTEAFF
TGTGCCAGCAGCCTCCGGACAGGGAACACTGAAGCTTTCTTT
>TRBD2|18|TRBJ2-1|NA|TRBV11-3
CASSFRLAGDSSYNEQFF
TGTGCCAGCAGCTTTCGGCTAGCGGGGGATAGCTCCTACAATGAGCAGTTCTTC
>NA|15|TRBJ1-2|NA|TRBV27
CASSLFPEVNYGYTF
TGTGCCAGCAGTTTATTTCCGGAGGTGAACTATGGCTACACCTTC
>NA|10|TRBJ2-5|NA|TRBV7-9
CASDEETQYF
TGTGCCAGTGATGAGGAGACCCAGTACTTC
>NA|14|TRBJ1-1|NA|TRBV28
CASSLFHKNTEAFF
TGTGCCAGCAGTTTATTCCACAAGAACACTGAAGCTTTCTTT
>TRBD1|15|TRBJ1-2|NA|TRBV5-6
CASSLGRQGVHGYTF
TGTGCCAGCAGCTTAGGTAGACAGGGGGTTCATGGCTACACCTTC
>NA|15|TRBJ1-5|few|TRBV2
CASSEATGRNQPQHF
TGTGCCAGCAGTGAAGCGACAGGTCGCAATCAGCCCCAGCATTTT
>TRBD1|16|TRBJ2-1|NA|TRBV28
CASSSTGQGANNEQFF
TGTGCCAGCAGTTCCACGGGACAGGGGGCGAACAATGAGCAGTTCTTC
>TRBD2|14|TRBJ2-3|NA|TRBV24-1
CATSSGGLPDTQYF
TGTGCCACCAGTAGCGGGGGCCTGCCAGATACGCAGTATTTT
>TRBD1|18|TRBJ1-4|NA|TRBV28
CASSALQGAIATNEKLFF
TGTGCCAGCAGTGCACTACAGGGGGCCATTGCAACTAATGAAAAACTGTTTTTT
>NA|13|TRBJ1-1|NA|TRBV19
CASSPHGDTEAFF
TGTGCCAGTAGTCCTCACGGGGACACTGAAGCTTTCTTT
>TRBD2|16|TRBJ2-2|NA|TRBV10-3
CAIAPGLAGGLGELFF
TGTGCCATCGCTCCGGGACTAGCGGGAGGTTTGGGGGAGCTGTTTTTT
>NA|12|TRBJ2-2|once|TRBV10-3
CAAGLSDRELFF
TGTGCCGCCGGACTGAGCGACCGGGAGCTGTTTTTT
>NA|17|TRBJ1-2|NA|TRBV24-1
CATSDSSEGFSANGYTF
TGTGCCACCAGTGATTCCTCCGAGGGATTTTCTGCCAATGGCTACACCTTC
>NA|15|TRBJ2-1|NA|TRBV6-2/TRBV6-3
CASSYIAGWDNEQFF
TGTGCCAGCAGTTACATCGCGGGATGGGACAATGAGCAGTTCTTC
>NA|17|TRBJ1-5|NA|TRBV6-6
CASSPRSRGYSNQPQHF
TGTGCCAGCAGTCCCCGAAGCAGGGGCTATAGCAATCAGCCCCAGCATTTT
>TRBD1|13|TRBJ1-1|NA|TRBV7-2
CASSPLTGPEAFF
TGTGCCAGCAGCCCCCTGACAGGGCCTGAAGCTTTCTTT
>NA|15|TRBJ1-6|NA|TRBV28
CASSLFRRGNSPLHF
TGTGCCAGCAGTTTATTTCGGCGGGGGAATTCACCCCTCCACTTT
>NA|15|TRBJ2-4|NA|TRBV5-1
CASSLVGAGLNIQYF
TGCGCCAGCAGCTTGGTGGGCGCAGGGCTAAACATTCAGTACTTC
>TRBD1|14|TRBJ2-5|NA|TRBV6-5
CASRETGVGETQYF
TGTGCCAGCAGAGAGACAGGGGTCGGGGAGACCCAGTACTTC
>NA|13|TRBJ2-1|once|TRBV7-9
CASSSWGDNEQFF
TGTGCCAGCAGCTCCTGGGGGGACAATGAGCAGTTCTTC
>NA|15|TRBJ1-2|NA|TRBV10-3
CAISESRGAPDGYTF
TGTGCCATCAGTGAGTCGCGGGGGGCGCCGGATGGCTACACCTTC
>NA|17|TRBJ1-6|NA|TRBV18
CASSSSGSGGQNSPLHF
TGTGCCAGCTCATCTAGCGGTTCCGGCGGGCAGAATTCACCCCTCCACTTT
>TRBD2|15|TRBJ2-1|NA|TRBV24-1
CATRRSGSSYNEQFF
TGTGCCACCAGACGAAGCGGGAGCTCCTACAATGAGCAGTTCTTC
>NA|13|TRBJ1-1|NA|TRBV30
CAWTPGDGGKAFF
TGTGCCTGGACCCCCGGTGACGGCGGAAAAGCTTTCTTT
>TRBD2|15|TRBJ2-4|NA|TRBV29-1
CSVSLAGGARDIQYF
TGCAGCGTTTCGCTAGCGGGAGGGGCTCGGGACATTCAGTACTTC
>TRBD2|14|TRBJ2-3|many|TRBV10-3
CAVSGVPSIDTQYF
TGTGCCGTCAGCGGGGTACCATCCATAGATACGCAGTATTTT
>NA|14|TRBJ2-2|NA|TRBV7-8
CASSLESGSGGLFF
TGTGCCAGCAGCTTAGAGTCAGGTTCCGGGGGGCTGTTTTTT
>NA|13|TRBJ2-1|once|TRBV10-3
CAISRTPQNEQFF
TGTGCCATCAGTAGGACTCCACAGAATGAGCAGTTCTTC
>TRBD1|13|TRBJ1-2|NA|TRBV7-9
CASNLDRGPGYTF
TGTGCCAGCAACCTTGACAGGGGGCCTGGCTACACCTTC
>NA|15|TRBJ1-5|NA|TRBV4-1
CASSQETGINQPQHF
TGCGCCAGCAGCCAAGAAACAGGGATCAATCAGCCCCAGCATTTT
>NA|17|TRBJ1-2|NA|TRBV7-2
CASSSDSQSSLNYGYTF
TGTGCCAGCAGCTCGGACAGCCAGAGCAGCCTTAACTATGGCTACACCTTC